The sequence of this TCR beta chain was determined in a study of T cells in Graves' hyperthyroidism and ophthalmopathy. The TCR beta CDR3 regions underwent amplification using RNA transcripts as the source. The TCR CDR3 was amplified in a first-round RT-PCR using the HTBI primer set. In TCRdb, the multiplex PCR reads were re-called with MiXCR into one record per CDR3 protein. The repertoire has roughly 500,000 distinct CDR3 sequences, approximately 15% of them found once; the top ten carry less than 6%. The CDR3 covers 15 residues. In germline, CDR1 is MDHEN, CDR2 SYDVKM. V lost 6 bases to trimming and J lost 0 bases, with 12 bases between them. Concerning this clonotype: Its target is not known.

Ahead of any ophthalmopathy symptoms, the blood sample was obtained at the first diagnosis of hyperthyroidism. Whole-study findings and limits: Most thyroid clonotypes with frequency above 0.001 were detected in blood.

The TCR sequence derives from a woman between 25 and 40 years old with Graves' hyperthyroidism that later progressed to Graves' ophthalmopathy. The chain carries TRBV28 and TRBJ1-5, with no clear D. The sample consisted of blood. The chain's CDR3 is CASRFFGPSNQPQHF. As DNA, the CDR3 is TGTGCCAGCAGGTTCTTCGGACCTAGCAATCAGCCCCAGCATTTT.